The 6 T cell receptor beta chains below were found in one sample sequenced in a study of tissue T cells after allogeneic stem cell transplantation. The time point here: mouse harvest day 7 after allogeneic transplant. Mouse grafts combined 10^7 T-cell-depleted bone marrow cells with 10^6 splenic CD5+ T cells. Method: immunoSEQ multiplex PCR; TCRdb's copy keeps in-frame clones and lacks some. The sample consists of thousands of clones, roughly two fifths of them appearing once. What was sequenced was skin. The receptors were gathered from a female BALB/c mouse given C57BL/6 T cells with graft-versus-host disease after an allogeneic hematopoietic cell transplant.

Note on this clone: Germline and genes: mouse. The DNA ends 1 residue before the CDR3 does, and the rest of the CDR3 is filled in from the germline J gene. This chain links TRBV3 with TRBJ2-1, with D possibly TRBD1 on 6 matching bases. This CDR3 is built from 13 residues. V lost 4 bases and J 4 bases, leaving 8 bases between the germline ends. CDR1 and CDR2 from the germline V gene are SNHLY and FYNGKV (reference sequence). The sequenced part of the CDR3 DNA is TGTGCCAGCAGCTCCGGACAGTATGCTGAGCAGTTC. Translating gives CASSSGQYAEQF. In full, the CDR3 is CASSSGQYAEQFF.

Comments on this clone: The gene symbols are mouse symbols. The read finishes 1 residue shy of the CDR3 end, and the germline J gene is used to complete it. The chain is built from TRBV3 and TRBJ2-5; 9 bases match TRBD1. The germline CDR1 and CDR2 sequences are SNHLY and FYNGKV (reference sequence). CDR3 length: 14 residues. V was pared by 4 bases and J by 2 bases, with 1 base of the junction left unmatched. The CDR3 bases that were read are TGTGCCAGCAGCTACAGGGGGCTCCAAGACACCCAGTAC. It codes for CASSYRGLQDTQY. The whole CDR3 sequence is CASSYRGLQDTQYF.

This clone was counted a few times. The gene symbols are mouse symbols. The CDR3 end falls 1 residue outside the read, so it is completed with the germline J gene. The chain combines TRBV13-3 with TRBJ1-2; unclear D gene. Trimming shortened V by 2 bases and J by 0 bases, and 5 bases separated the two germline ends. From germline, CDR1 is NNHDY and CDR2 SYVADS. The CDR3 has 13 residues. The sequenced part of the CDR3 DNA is TGTGCCAGCAGTGAAACAGCAAACTCCGACTACACC. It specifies CASSETANSDYT. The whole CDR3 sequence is CASSETANSDYTF.

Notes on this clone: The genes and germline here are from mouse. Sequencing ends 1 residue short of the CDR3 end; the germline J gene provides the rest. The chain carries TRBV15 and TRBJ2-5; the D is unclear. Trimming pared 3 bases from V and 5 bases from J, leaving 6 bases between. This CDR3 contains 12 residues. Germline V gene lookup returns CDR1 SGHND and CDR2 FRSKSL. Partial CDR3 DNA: TGTGCCAGCAGTTTTTTGGGAGACACCCAGTAC. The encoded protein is CASSFLGDTQY. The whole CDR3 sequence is CASSFLGDTQYF.

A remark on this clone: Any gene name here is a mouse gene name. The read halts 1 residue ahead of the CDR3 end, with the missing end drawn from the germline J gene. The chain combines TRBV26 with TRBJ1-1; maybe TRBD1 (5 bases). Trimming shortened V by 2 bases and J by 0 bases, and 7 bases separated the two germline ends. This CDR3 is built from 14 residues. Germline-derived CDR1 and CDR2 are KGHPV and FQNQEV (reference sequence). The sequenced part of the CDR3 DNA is TGTGCCAGCAGTCTGGGGGGGTCAAACACAGAAGTCTTC. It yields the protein CASSLGGSNTEVF. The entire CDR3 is CASSLGGSNTEVFF.

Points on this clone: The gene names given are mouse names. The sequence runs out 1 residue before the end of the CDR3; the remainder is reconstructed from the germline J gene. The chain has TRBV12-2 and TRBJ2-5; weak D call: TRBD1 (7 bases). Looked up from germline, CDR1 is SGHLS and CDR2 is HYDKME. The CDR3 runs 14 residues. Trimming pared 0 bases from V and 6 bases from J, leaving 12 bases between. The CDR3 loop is CASSLARGLDTQYF. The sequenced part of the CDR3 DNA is TGTGCCAGCTCTCTCGCTAGGGGGCTGGACACCCAGTAC.